The 15 T cell receptor beta chains below all came from one sample that was sequenced in a study of T cells after yellow fever vaccination (dated by TCRdb to the late 2010s). Library preparation used 5' RACE. The sequencer was an Illumina HiSeq 2500. The raw public data were reprocessed by TCRdb itself: fastp quality trimming at Q25, MiXCR clonotype calling, in-frame beta chains only. When rows share a CDR3 protein, they turn into one entry using the most common DNA and genes. The sample table shows hundreds of thousands of distinct CDR3 sequences, and roughly 22% are seen once. The top ten hold about 16% of the sample. This specimen's treatment or condition label, interpreted: live attenuated yellow fever vaccine strain. Sequencing used PBMCs, obtained about 21 days after the first yellow fever vaccination. The source is a man aged 18 to 29 who received the YFV17D yellow fever vaccine.

V gene TRBV6-1 combines with J gene TRBJ2-5; TRBD1 agrees at 7 bases. Germline assignment: CDR1 MNHNS and CDR2 SASEGT. Unmatched junction bases numbered 18, after V lost 7 bases and J lost 4 bases. The CDR3 is 17 residues long. The CDR3 loop is CASTGGDRQGVAETQYF. The CDR3 DNA is TGTGCCAGCACAGGTGGGGACCGACAGGGCGTGGCAGAGACCCAGTACTTC.

The rearrangement links TRBV3-1 to TRBJ1-1; D is uncertain. The CDR3 totals 16 residues. The V end lost 4 bases, the J end lost 0 bases, and 15 bases lay between the germline ends. Germline V gene lookup returns CDR1 LGHDT and CDR2 YNNKEL (reference sequence). The CDR3 coding sequence is TGTGCCAGCAGCCCCAGCCCCACAGCCATGAACACTGAAGCTTTCTTT. Translating gives CASSPSPTAMNTEAFF.

J is TRBJ2-1 and V is TRBV6-1; TRBD1 is a possible D gene (5 bases). The ends were cut back, 5 bases at V and 4 bases at J, with 12 bases in the middle. CDR3 size: 14 residues. Per the germline V gene, CDR1 is MNHNS and CDR2 is SASEGT. The CDR3 loop reads CASSREQVYNEQFF. The CDR3 nucleotides read TGTGCCAGCAGTAGAGAACAGGTATACAATGAGCAGTTCTTC.

This clonotype showed up just a few times. The CDR3 reads CASTETPRTDTQYF. CDR3 nucleotide sequence: TGTGCCAGTACCGAGACTCCCCGCACAGATACGCAGTATTTT. The chain employs TRBV19 and TRBJ2-3; no definite D call. V was trimmed by 7 bases and J by 1 base, leaving 12 bases between them. This CDR3 is 14 amino acids long. The germline CDR1 and CDR2 sequences are LNHDA and SQIVND (reference sequence). Full variable domain (remainder filled in from reference TRBV19 and TRBJ2-3): DGGITQSPKYLFRKEGQNVTLSCEQNLNHDAMYWYRQDPGQGLRLIYYSQIVNDFQKGDIAEGYSVSREKKESFPLTVTSAQKNPTAFYLCASTETPRTDTQYFGPGTRLTVL.

This clonotype was seen just once. This chain uses TRBV11-3 with TRBJ1-1; no firm D call. Per germline, CDR1 SGHNT and CDR2 YENEEA. The V and J ends lost 5 bases and 1 base respectively, with 11 bases between them. The CDR3 is made up of 14 amino acids. The CDR3 bases are TGTGCCAGCAGCCCTCACCCAGAGAACACTGAAGCTTTCTTT. Translating gives CASSPHPENTEAFF. The full variable domain, rest sourced from reference TRBV11-3 and TRBJ1-1, is EAGVVQSPRYKIIEKKQPVAFWCNPISGHNTLYWYLQNLGQGPELLIRYENEEAVDDSQLPKDRFSAERLKGVDSTLKIQPAELGDSAVYLCASSPHPENTEAFFGQGTRLTVV.

V gene TRBV11-3 combines with J gene TRBJ2-2; no definite D call. Germline V CDR1 and CDR2: SGHNT, YENEEA. The V and J ends lost 3 bases and 5 bases respectively, with 13 bases between them. The CDR3 contains 15 residues. DNA for the CDR3: TGTGCCAGCAGCTTTGCCGGACCCTTTACCGGGGAGCTGTTTTTT. It encodes CASSFAGPFTGELFF.

This CDR3 is CSASSGQSNQPQHF. The CDR3 DNA is TGCAGTGCTAGCTCGGGCCAAAGCAATCAGCCCCAGCATTTT. This chain joins TRBV20-1 and TRBJ1-5; D not certain. Trimming took off 3 bases at V and 1 base at J, with 10 bases between the two ends. Per germline, CDR1 DFQATT and CDR2 SNEGSKA (reference sequence). This CDR3 spans 14 amino acids.

This rearrangement joins TRBV5-6 to TRBJ1-5; 8 nucleotides match TRBD1. This CDR3 spans 16 amino acids. Germline trimming cut 0 bases from V and 1 base from J; bases unmatched to any gene: 3. CDR1 and CDR2 from the germline V gene are SGHDT and YYEEEE. The CDR3 reads CASSLGDRGSNQPQHF. CDR3 nucleotides: TGTGCCAGCAGCTTGGGCGACAGGGGAAGCAATCAGCCCCAGCATTTT.

This clonotype was recorded a few times. This chain links TRBV7-3 with TRBJ2-3; 10 positions agree with TRBD2. The ends lost 2 bases at V and 0 bases at J; junction bases unmatched: 8. Germline values: CDR1 SGHTA, CDR2 FQGTGA. This CDR3 is built from 18 residues. CDR3 nucleotide sequence: TGTGCCAGCAGCTTACGCACTAGCGGGGCGCCTAGCACAGATACGCAGTATTTT. It specifies CASSLRTSGAPSTDTQYF.

This clonotype was seen only a few times. The chain is built from TRBV7-9 and TRBJ2-5; D is unclear. The germline V and J ends were trimmed by 4 bases and 5 bases, with 20 bases remaining between them. The CDR3 length is 16 residues. Germline V gene sequence: CDR1 SEHNR, CDR2 FQNEAQ (reference sequence). The CDR3 coding sequence is TGTGCCAGCAGCTCCCCCACTGGTTACCTGGCTGAGACCCAGTACTTC. Its translation: CASSSPTGYLAETQYF. The full variable domain, rest sourced from reference TRBV7-9 and TRBJ2-5, is DTGVSQNPRHKITKRGQNVTFRCDPISEHNRLYWYRQTLGQGPEFLTYFQNEAQLEKSRLLSDRFSAERPKGSFSTLEIQRTEQGDSAMYLCASSSPTGYLAETQYFGPGTRLLVL.

This chain joins TRBV12-3 or TRBV12-4 and TRBJ2-6; TRBD1 aligns across 12 bases. Unmatched junction bases numbered 10, after V lost 3 bases and J lost 4 bases. This CDR3 has 19 residues. This CDR3 is CASSFLPGQGAKGANVLTF. As DNA, the CDR3 is TGTGCCAGCAGTTTCCTTCCGGGACAGGGGGCGAAAGGGGCCAACGTCCTGACTTTC.

V usage is TRBV7-2 and J usage is TRBJ2-3, with 8 bases identical to TRBD1. The junction had 3 bases not matched to a gene; V was cut back by 7 bases and J by 3 bases. CDR1 SGHTA and CDR2 FQGNSA come from the germline V gene. The CDR3 has 13 residues. The CDR3 DNA sequence: TGTGCCAGCACGGGACAGGTAACAGATACGCAGTATTTT. Translating it yields CASTGQVTDTQYF.

The J gene is TRBJ1-2, the V gene TRBV5-1, with 9 nucleotides matching TRBD1. The CDR3 has 16 residues. Germline CDR1 reads SGHRS; CDR2 reads YFSETQ. The V and J ends lost 3 bases and 3 bases, in that order; junction bases with no gene match: 9. This CDR3 reads CASSSGQGLPHYGYTF. The CDR3 region has the DNA TGCGCCAGCAGCTCGGGACAGGGTCTTCCCCACTATGGCTACACCTTC.

The table lists this clonotype with a few counts. The chain recombines TRBV9 with TRBJ2-2, with D unclear. The CDR3 spans 16 residues. Per germline, CDR1 SGDLS and CDR2 YYNGEE. V lost 0 bases and J 0 bases, leaving 9 bases between the germline ends. The CDR3 DNA reads TGTGCCAGCAGCGTAGCTCCCGTGACGAACACCGGGGAGCTGTTTTTT. Translation gives CASSVAPVTNTGELFF.

This clonotype was recorded a few times. CDR3 region: CAAQLAGGDEQFF. DNA for the CDR3: TGTGCCGCACAACTAGCGGGGGGAGATGAGCAGTTCTTC. This chain links TRBV10-3 with TRBJ2-1; 12 nucleotides line up with TRBD2. Trimming cost V 11 bases and J 8 bases; bases outside gene matches: 7. The V gene's germline CDR1 is ENHRY and CDR2 SYGVKD. The CDR3 loop spans 13 amino acids.